This is a list of T cell receptor beta chains from one sample in a study of T cell responses to AZD1222 COVID-19 vaccine. Here immunoSEQ multiplex PCR was the method, and the copy in TCRdb shows in-frame clones only, minus some. The table has some 180,000 clones, about 93% seen once. The material sequenced was peripheral blood, taken 28 days after the second dose of the MenACWY control vaccine. Source of these receptors: an adult who received the MenACWY meningococcal vaccine as a control. Both conserved end residues are part of each CDR3. The D gene is left open where the match is weak. Clone size, where shown, is once, few, many, or a class for clones that have expanded.

TRBV6-2/TRBV6-3,TRBJ1-1,17,NA,NA,CASSYEPVTGGQPEAFF,TGTGCCAGCAGTTATGAACCGGTCACCGGGGGGCAGCCTGAAGCTTTCTTT
TRBV7-2,TRBJ2-7,13,TRBD1,NA,CASSLTGDYEQYF,TGTGCCAGCAGCCTGACAGGGGACTACGAGCAGTACTTC
TRBV2,TRBJ1-6,14,NA,NA,CASNFDRNNSPLHF,TGTGCCAGCAATTTCGACAGGAATAATTCACCCCTCCACTTT
TRBV10-1,TRBJ2-1,19,TRBD2,NA,CASSRRGLAGGSSYNEQFF,TGCGCCAGCAGTAGAAGGGGACTAGCGGGGGGAAGCTCCTACAATGAGCAGTTCTTC
TRBV20-1,TRBJ1-4,13,TRBD1,few,CSASKGQGEKLFF,TGCAGTGCTAGTAAGGGACAGGGTGAAAAACTGTTTTTT
TRBV10-1,TRBJ1-3,15,TRBD1,NA,CASRADRVTGNTIYF,TGCGCCAGCAGAGCAGACAGGGTCACTGGAAACACCATATATTTT
TRBV29-1,TRBJ1-2,13,TRBD1,once,CSVSRQGYYGYTF,TGCAGCGTGAGCCGACAGGGCTACTATGGCTACACCTTC
TRBV6-1,TRBJ2-1,15,TRBD2,NA,CASSELAGGRNEQFF,TGTGCCAGCAGTGAATTAGCGGGGGGGCGCAATGAGCAGTTCTTC
TRBV18,TRBJ1-5,14,NA,NA,CASSSQGEFQPQHF,TGTGCCAGCTCATCACAGGGTGAGTTCCAGCCCCAGCATTTT
TRBV6-6,TRBJ1-4,13,NA,NA,CASSYNTYEKLFF,TGTGCCAGCAGTTACAACACCTATGAAAAACTGTTTTTT
TRBV30,TRBJ1-6,13,TRBD1,NA,CAWDRTGASPLHF,TGTGCCTGGGATCGGACAGGGGCTTCACCCCTCCACTTT
TRBV3-1/TRBV3-2,TRBJ1-2,15,TRBD1,NA,CASSQGRQGARGYTF,TGTGCCAGCAGCCAAGGAAGACAGGGGGCAAGGGGCTACACCTTC
TRBV4-1,TRBJ2-1,13,NA,NA,CASSQIGTDEQFF,TGCGCCAGCAGCCAAATAGGGACCGATGAGCAGTTCTTC
TRBV6-6,TRBJ2-7,16,TRBD2,NA,CASRLLGTSGEYEQYF,TGTGCCAGCCGACTCCTTGGGACTAGCGGGGAGTACGAGCAGTACTTC
TRBV6-1,TRBJ2-7,14,NA,NA,CASSERGTHYEQYF,TGTGCCAGCAGTGAACGGGGGACACACTACGAGCAGTACTTC
TRBV4-3,TRBJ1-2,14,NA,once,CASSQTSGTYGYTF,TGCGCCAGCAGCCAAACGTCAGGGACCTATGGCTACACCTTC
TRBV5-1,TRBJ2-1,16,TRBD2,NA,CASSLDAAGGSNEQFF,TGCGCCAGCAGCTTGGATGCAGCGGGGGGGTCCAATGAGCAGTTCTTC
TRBV7-2,TRBJ1-1,13,NA,NA,CASSQDRNTEAFF,TGTGCCAGCAGCCAGGACAGAAACACTGAAGCTTTCTTT
TRBV7-6,TRBJ2-2,16,NA,NA,CASSPTSSGHTGELFF,TGTGCCAGCAGCCCCACCTCCAGCGGCCACACCGGGGAGCTGTTTTTT
TRBV28,TRBJ1-5,12,NA,NA,CASSPLGQPQHF,TGTGCCAGCAGTCCCTTGGGGCAGCCCCAGCATTTT
TRBV11-3,TRBJ2-2,14,NA,NA,CASSFDRNTGELFF,TGTGCCAGCAGCTTCGACAGGAACACCGGGGAGCTGTTTTTT
TRBV25-1,TRBJ2-7,11,NA,once,CASRTNLGQYF,TGTGCCAGCAGGACAAATTTGGGGCAGTACTTC
TRBV4-1,TRBJ1-1,15,TRBD1,NA,CASRPGQGPNTEAFF,TGCGCCAGCCGGCCGGGACAGGGCCCCAACACTGAAGCTTTCTTT
TRBV6-2/TRBV6-3,TRBJ2-1,14,TRBD2,once,CASSYSERGGRQFF,TGTGCCAGCAGTTACTCGGAGCGGGGGGGGCGGCAGTTCTTC